Below, 3 T cell receptor beta chains from the same sample are listed, as sequenced in a study of T cell responses to AZD1222 COVID-19 vaccine. The table came from immunoSEQ multiplex PCR; TCRdb's copy has only in-frame clones and leaves some out. This table holds about 78,000 clones, roughly 90% found once. The starting material was peripheral blood, obtained 28 days after the second AZD1222 dose. The source is an adult who received the AZD1222 COVID-19 vaccine.

The chain uses TRBV5-6 and TRBJ2-3; D gene unclear. CDR3 length equals 12 residues. Germline CDR1 reads SGHDT; CDR2 reads YYEEEE. Trimming removed 2 bases from V and 5 bases from J, with 6 bases in between. The chain's CDR3 is CASSFGVDTQYF. The CDR3, as DNA: TGTGCCAGCAGCTTTGGAGTAGATACGCAGTATTTT.

V is TRBV19 and J is TRBJ1-6; TRBD1 agrees at 9 bases. The trim removed 3 bases at V and 0 bases at J, leaving 9 bases unmatched. Looked up from germline, CDR1 is LNHDA and CDR2 is SQIVND (reference sequence). This CDR3 spans 19 amino acids. CDR3 coding DNA: TGTGCCAGTAGTATCCCGGGACAGGGAAGAAGCTCCTATAATTCACCCCTCCACTTT. Its translation is CASSIPGQGRSSYNSPLHF.

V usage is TRBV24-1 and J usage is TRBJ1-1; tentatively, D is TRBD1 (5 bases). Germline CDR1 KGHDR, CDR2 SFDVKD. This CDR3 comprises 14 residues. V was cut by 3 bases and J by 11 bases, with 18 bases left in between. The CDR3 loop is CATSDVNRPLGAFF. CDR3 DNA: TGTGCCACCAGTGATGTAAACAGGCCCCTAGGGGCTTTCTTT.